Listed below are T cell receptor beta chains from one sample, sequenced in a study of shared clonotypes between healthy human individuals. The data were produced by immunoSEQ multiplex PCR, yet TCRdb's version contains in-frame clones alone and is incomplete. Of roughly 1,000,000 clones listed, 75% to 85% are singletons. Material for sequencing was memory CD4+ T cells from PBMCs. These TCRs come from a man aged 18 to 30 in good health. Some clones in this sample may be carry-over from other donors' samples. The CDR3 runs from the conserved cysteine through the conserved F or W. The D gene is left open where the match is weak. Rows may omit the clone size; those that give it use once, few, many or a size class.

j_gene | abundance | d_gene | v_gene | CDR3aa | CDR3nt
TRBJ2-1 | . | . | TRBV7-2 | CASSTLYNEQFF | TGTGCCAGCAGCACATTATACAATGAGCAGTTCTTC
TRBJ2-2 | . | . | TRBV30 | CAWGLNHGELFF | TGTGCCTGGGGCTTGAATCACGGGGAGCTGTTTTTT
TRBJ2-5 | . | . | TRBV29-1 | CSVGRGQETQYF | TGCAGCGTCGGACGGGGCCAAGAGACCCAGTACTTC
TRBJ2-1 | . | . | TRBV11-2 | CASSLTTGAIPNEQFF | TGTGCCAGCAGCTTAACCACGGGGGCTATTCCCAATGAGCAGTTCTTC
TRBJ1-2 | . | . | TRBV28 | CASTAGQIYGYTF | TGTGCCAGCACCGCGGGACAAATATATGGCTACACCTTC
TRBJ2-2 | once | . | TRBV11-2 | CASSPRGLNTGELFF | TGTGCCAGCAGCCCCCGAGGGCTGAACACCGGGGAGCTGTTTTTT
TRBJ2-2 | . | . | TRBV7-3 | CASSLTPAGELFF | TGTGCCAGCAGCTTGACCCCCGCCGGGGAGCTGTTTTTT
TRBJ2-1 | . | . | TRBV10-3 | CAIRETNNEQFF | TGTGCCATCAGAGAGACGAACAATGAGCAGTTCTTC
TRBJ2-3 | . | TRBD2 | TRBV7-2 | CASSLGLAGVRDTQYF | TGTGCCAGCAGCCTGGGACTAGCGGGAGTGAGGGATACGCAGTATTTT
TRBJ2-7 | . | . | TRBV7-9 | CASSLGGLSYEQYF | TGTGCCAGCAGCTTAGGGGGACTCTCCTACGAGCAGTACTTC
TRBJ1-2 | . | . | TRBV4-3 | CASSQARPGGLGYGYTF | TGCGCCAGCAGCCAAGCTCGCCCCGGGGGGCTTGGCTATGGCTACACCTTC
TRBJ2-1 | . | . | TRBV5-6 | CASSPPFRGSPPYNEQFF | TGTGCCAGCAGCCCACCCTTTCGAGGGAGCCCCCCCTACAATGAGCAGTTCTTC
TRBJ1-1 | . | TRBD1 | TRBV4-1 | CASNPQRTGGGINTEAFF | TGCGCCAGCAACCCCCAGAGGACAGGGGGCGGGATAAACACTGAAGCTTTCTTT
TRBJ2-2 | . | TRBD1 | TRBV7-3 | CASSLRQGTGELFF | TGTGCCAGCAGCTTAAGACAGGGGACAGGGGAGCTGTTTTTT
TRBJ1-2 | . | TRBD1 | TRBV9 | CASSVAGRGLGYTF | TGTGCCAGCAGCGTAGCGGGCAGGGGGCTCGGCTACACCTTC
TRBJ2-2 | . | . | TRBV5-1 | CASSWGYNTGELFF | TGCGCCAGCAGCTGGGGCTACAACACCGGGGAGCTGTTTTTT
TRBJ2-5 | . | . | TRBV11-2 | CASSPGGTQYF | TGTGCCAGCAGCCCTGGGGGGACCCAGTACTTC